A single sample is the source of the 26 T cell receptor beta chains below, sequenced in a study of blood T cell repertoires in COVID-19. The data were produced by immunoSEQ multiplex PCR, yet TCRdb's version contains in-frame clones alone and is incomplete. The sample holds about 190,000 clones; around nine tenths are singletons and the top ten take approximately 6.7%. Sequencing was performed on peripheral blood. These receptor sequences come from a man aged 40-50 years with acute or convalescent COVID-19.

This sequence joins TRBV6-2 or TRBV6-3 and TRBJ1-1; D is unclear. From germline, CDR1 is MNHEY and CDR2 SVGEGT. V lost 2 bases and J 1 base, leaving 8 bases between the germline ends. The CDR3 runs 14 residues. The CDR3 DNA is TGTGCCAGCAGTTACGTCCATCAGAACACTGAAGCTTTCTTT. Translation: CASSYVHQNTEAFF.

The rearrangement uses TRBV25-1 and TRBJ2-4, with a weak D call TRBD1 (5 bases). Germline CDR1 and CDR2: MGHDK and SYGVNS. V shed 5 bases and J shed 3 bases, with 8 bases lying between them. This CDR3 contains 13 residues. CDR3 region: CASSFDSKNIQYF. The CDR3 DNA sequence: TGTGCCAGCAGTTTCGACAGCAAAAACATTCAGTACTTC.

V and J are TRBV6-5 and TRBJ2-7, with a tentative D call TRBD2 (6 bases). CDR3 length: 15 residues. Germline CDR1 is MNHEY and CDR2 is SVGAGI. The V end was cut by 7 bases, the J end by 5 bases, with 21 bases between. CDR3 amino acids: CASTPSAQGLHEQYF. In nucleotides, the CDR3 is TGTGCCAGCACCCCCTCCGCGCAGGGACTCCACGAGCAGTACTTC.

With regard to this clone: One end of the junction varies from germline; a read error may be responsible. The genes are TRBV6-5 and TRBJ2-1, with TRBD2 as a possible D gene (7 bases). Germline lookup yields CDR1 MNHEY and CDR2 SVGAGI. The length of the CDR3 is 16 residues. This CDR3 reads CASSYSSGGFHNEQFF. CDR3 sequence (DNA): TGTGCCAGCAGCTACTCTTCGGGGGGCTTTCACAATGAGCAGTTCTTC.

The chain recombines TRBV6-5 with TRBJ1-5; D gene uncertain. Trimming cost V 1 base and J 3 bases, with 4 bases left between them. CDR1 and CDR2 (germline): MNHEY, SVGAGI. The CDR3 length is 13 residues. In DNA, the CDR3 is TGTGCCAGCAGTTACTGGGCCAATCAGCCCCAGCATTTT. It specifies CASSYWANQPQHF.

This chain uses TRBV2 with TRBJ1-5; D is unclear. V shed 4 bases and J shed 6 bases, with 10 bases lying between them. The CDR3 runs to 13 residues. Germline CDR1 is SNHLY and CDR2 is FYNNEI. CDR3 region: CASSVEGGQPQHF. Written as DNA, the CDR3 is TGTGCCAGCAGTGTTGAAGGAGGTCAGCCCCAGCATTTT.

J is TRBJ1-4 and V is TRBV7-9; D unresolved. Germline CDR1 is SEHNR and CDR2 is FQNEAQ (reference sequence). The CDR3 runs 15 residues. The V and J ends lost 5 bases and 7 bases respectively, with 17 bases between them. CDR3 sequence (DNA): TGTGCCAGCAGCCCAGGACTTTCAGCTAGTGAAAAACTGTTTTTT. Translation gives CASSPGLSASEKLFF.

The J gene is TRBJ1-4, the V gene TRBV19; D call uncertain. Germline CDR1 LNHDA, CDR2 SQIVND (reference sequence). The CDR3 runs to 16 residues. The V end was cut by 4 bases, the J end by 0 bases, with 12 bases between. This CDR3 reads CASSTLRVATNEKLFF. In DNA, the CDR3 is TGTGCCAGTAGTACCCTGAGGGTCGCAACTAATGAAAAACTGTTTTTT.

This clone was found once. V usage is TRBV28 and J usage is TRBJ2-7; TRBD2 matches 8 bases. There are 14 residues in the CDR3. Germline values: CDR1 MDHEN, CDR2 SYDVKM. V dropped 10 bases and J dropped 2; count of bases not matched to a gene: 10. The CDR3 bases are TGTGCCACCAAGCTCGGGGGGGGAACCTACGAGCAGTACTTC. It encodes CATKLGGGTYEQYF. The full variable domain, its missing parts supplied by reference TRBV28 and TRBJ2-7, is DVKVTQSSRYLVKRTGEKVFLECVQDMDHENMFWYRQDPGLGLRLIYFSYDVKMKEKGDIPEGYSVSREKKERFSLILESASTNQTSMYLCATKLGGGTYEQYFGPGTRLTVT.

The J gene is TRBJ1-2, the V gene TRBV6-5; a possible D gene is TRBD1 (6 bases). Germline CDR1 and CDR2: MNHEY and SVGAGI. This CDR3 contains 14 residues. The V gene lost 2 bases and the J gene lost 5 bases, with 12 bases spanning the gap. CDR3 in DNA: TGTGCCAGCAGTTACCAACAGGGAGGGTATGGCTACACCTTC. It encodes CASSYQQGGYGYTF.

The chain joins TRBV4-1 to TRBJ1-5, with D possibly matching TRBD1 (5 bases). The CDR3 is 14 amino acids. The germline V gene encodes CDR1 MGHRA and CDR2 YSYEKL. V was cut by 4 bases and J by 6 bases, with 13 bases left in between. The CDR3 sequence: CASSRVGPLQPQHF. Written as DNA, the CDR3 is TGCGCCAGCAGCCGGGTGGGGCCCCTTCAGCCCCAGCATTTT.

This sequence joins TRBV3-1 (or the pseudogene TRBV3-2) and TRBJ1-5; D is uncertain. Trimming shortened V by 5 bases and J by 6 bases, and 11 bases separated the two germline ends. The CDR3 consists of 13 residues. Germline loops: CDR1 LGHDT, CDR2 YNNKEL (reference sequence). CDR3 in DNA: TGTGCCAGCAGCGAGTATTCCGGTCAGCCCCAGCATTTT. Translation: CASSEYSGQPQHF.

V gene TRBV19 combines with J gene TRBJ2-7; 9 bases are shared with TRBD1. Germline V gives CDR1 LNHDA, CDR2 SQIVND (reference sequence). The V gene end was trimmed by 4 bases and the J gene end by 4 bases; junction bases not matched to a gene: 11. The CDR3 runs to 16 residues. The CDR3 sequence is CASSSPQGAGVYEQYF. CDR3 DNA sequence: TGTGCCAGTAGTAGCCCACAGGGGGCCGGGGTTTACGAGCAGTACTTC.

J is TRBJ2-7 and V is TRBV29-1; 7 bases fit TRBD1. V was clipped by 7 bases and J by 0 bases; unmatched bases: 3. CDR3 length: 12 amino acids. The germline V gene encodes CDR1 SQVTM and CDR2 ANQGSEA. In nucleotides, the CDR3 is TGCAGCGCCAGGGACAGCTCCTACGAGCAGTACTTC. It yields the protein CSARDSSYEQYF.

The gene calls are TRBV9 and TRBJ2-2, with 12 positions matching TRBD1. CDR1 and CDR2 from the germline V gene are SGDLS and YYNGEE. V dropped 4 bases and J dropped 6; count of bases not matched to a gene: 7. The CDR3 runs 16 residues. CDR3 protein: CASSPRDRGLSGELFF. The CDR3 coding sequence is TGTGCCAGCAGCCCCCGGGACAGGGGGCTTTCCGGGGAGCTGTTTTTT.

The rearrangement uses TRBV27 and TRBJ1-5; 11 nucleotides agree with TRBD1. Germline V gene data show CDR1 as MNHEY and CDR2 as SMNVEV (reference sequence). The CDR3 runs 15 residues. V gave up 5 bases and J gave up 4 bases; unmatched junction bases: 4. The CDR3 DNA follows: TGTGCCAGCAGTCGCGGACAGGGGGCGAATCAGCCCCAGCATTTT. This codes for CASSRGQGANQPQHF.

The chain links TRBV11-1 to TRBJ2-7; TRBD1 matches 10 bases. The CDR3 totals 16 residues. The J segment lost 3 bases and the V segment lost 3 bases, leaving 8 bases of the junction unmatched. Germline CDR1 is SGHAT and CDR2 is FQDESV (reference sequence). CDR3 DNA sequence: TGTGCCAGCAGCTTCACCGGGACAGGGGCCCTCTACGAGCAGTACTTC. Protein: CASSFTGTGALYEQYF.

The J gene is TRBJ2-7, the V gene TRBV28, with D maybe TRBD2 (5 bases). Trimming took 4 bases from V and 6 from J, leaving 16 bases between them. The CDR3 contains 14 residues. The germline V gene encodes CDR1 MDHEN and CDR2 SYDVKM. The CDR3 DNA is TGTGCCAGCAGTTCGCCCAACCCCGGAGGCGAGCAGTACTTC. Amino acid sequence: CASSSPNPGGEQYF.

The chain employs TRBV6-5 and TRBJ2-1; perhaps TRBD1 as D (5 bases). This CDR3 comprises 13 residues. V was clipped by 2 bases and J by 8 bases, with 10 bases between them. Germline V lookup: CDR1 MNHEY, CDR2 SVGAGI. The CDR3 sequence is CASSYPQGDEQFF. The DNA for the CDR3 is TGTGCCAGCAGTTACCCGCAAGGGGATGAGCAGTTCTTC.

The chain carries TRBV5-4 and TRBJ2-7, with unresolved D. From germline, CDR1 is SGHNT and CDR2 YYREEE (reference sequence). V was cut by 1 base and J by 1 base, with 6 bases left in between. The CDR3 extends over 13 amino acids. The CDR3 is CASSLRQSYEQYF. Written as DNA, the CDR3 is TGTGCCAGCAGCTTGCGTCAGTCCTACGAGCAGTACTTC.

The chain combines TRBV5-8 with TRBJ2-6, with D possibly TRBD1 on 5 matching bases. Deletions cut 4 bases from V and 1 base from J, with 9 bases between. The CDR3 is 15 amino acids. CDR1 is SGHTS, CDR2 YDEGEE, per germline. CDR3 sequence: CASSPGQSGANVLTF. In DNA form, the CDR3 reads TGTGCCAGCAGCCCCGGACAATCTGGGGCCAACGTCCTGACTTTC.

This chain links TRBV7-2 with TRBJ2-5, with TRBD2 matching 7 bases. Germline V gene sequence: CDR1 SGHTA, CDR2 FQGNSA. The ends lost 4 bases at V and 0 bases at J; junction bases unmatched: 2. CDR3 size: 14 residues. The DNA for the CDR3 is TGTGCCAGCAGCTGGGGGGGAAACCAAGAGACCCAGTACTTC. Amino acids: CASSWGGNQETQYF. The complete variable domain, with remaining parts taken from reference TRBV7-2 and TRBJ2-5, reads GAGVSQSPSNKVTEKGKDVELRCDPISGHTALYWYRQSLGQGLEFLIYFQGNSAPDKSGLPSDRFSAERTGGSVSTLTIQRTQQEDSAVYLCASSWGGNQETQYFGPGTRLLVL.

The V gene is TRBV27, the J gene TRBJ1-1, with TRBD1 identical over 11 bases. CDR1 and CDR2 (germline): MNHEY, SMNVEV (reference sequence). The CDR3 length is 15 residues. The J segment lost 5 bases and the V segment lost 6 bases, leaving 8 bases of the junction unmatched. CDR3 in DNA: TGTGCCAGCAGACCTCGGGACAGGGGGAGGACTGAAGCTTTCTTT. Translating it yields CASRPRDRGRTEAFF.

The chain links TRBV2 to TRBJ1-4; 8 nucleotides line up with TRBD1. J was trimmed by 5 bases and V by 3 bases; bases with no gene match: 5. This CDR3 contains 15 residues. Germline V CDR1 and CDR2: SNHLY, FYNNEI. The CDR3 bases are TGTGCCAGCAGTGAGCCGGACAGGGCCAATGAAAAACTGTTTTTT. The encoded protein is CASSEPDRANEKLFF.

The CDR3 reads CASRIGGQPLHF. The DNA for the CDR3 is TGTGCCAGTAGGATAGGGGGACAACCCCTCCACTTT. The gene calls are TRBV28 and TRBJ1-6; maybe TRBD1 (6 bases). Germline lookup yields CDR1 MDHEN and CDR2 SYDVKM. Trimming left V 9 bases short and J 12 bases short, with 15 bases between. The CDR3 sequence is 12 residues long.

This clone was recorded only once. The chain has TRBV12-3 or TRBV12-4 and TRBJ1-2; D is uncertain. The CDR3 is 11 residues long. The V end was cut by 4 bases, the J end by 5 bases, with 5 bases between. CDR3 protein: CASSSGYGYTF. In DNA form, the CDR3 reads TGTGCCAGCAGTTCCGGGTATGGCTACACCTTC.